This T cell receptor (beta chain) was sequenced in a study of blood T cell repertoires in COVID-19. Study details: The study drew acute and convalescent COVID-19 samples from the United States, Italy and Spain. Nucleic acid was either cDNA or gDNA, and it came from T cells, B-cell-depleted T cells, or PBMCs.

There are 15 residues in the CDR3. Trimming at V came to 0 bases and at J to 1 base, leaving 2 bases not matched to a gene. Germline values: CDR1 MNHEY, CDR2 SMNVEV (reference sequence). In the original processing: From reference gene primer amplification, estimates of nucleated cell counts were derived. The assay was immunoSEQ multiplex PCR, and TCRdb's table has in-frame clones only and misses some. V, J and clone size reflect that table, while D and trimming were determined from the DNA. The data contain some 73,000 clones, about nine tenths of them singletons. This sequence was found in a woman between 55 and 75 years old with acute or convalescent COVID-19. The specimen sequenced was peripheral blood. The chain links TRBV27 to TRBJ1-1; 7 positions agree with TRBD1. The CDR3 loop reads CASSLSGQENTEAFF. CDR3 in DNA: TGTGCCAGCAGTTTATCCGGACAGGAGAACACTGAAGCTTTCTTT.